This T cell receptor beta chain was found in a study of T cell responses to AZD1222 COVID-19 vaccine. V was pared by 4 bases and J by 8 bases, with 7 bases of the junction left unmatched. This CDR3 spans 13 amino acids. Germline loops: CDR1 LGHDT, CDR2 YNNKEL (reference sequence). Method: immunoSEQ multiplex PCR; TCRdb's copy keeps in-frame clones and lacks some. The sample consists of some 130,000 clones, approximately 80% of them appearing once. In regard to this clone: Antigen: not known.

General study points: Only 5 or 6 individuals given AZD1222 were seropositive at baseline. Possibly, clonal diversity was underestimated; donors were largely white British and included more females.

Sequenced here: peripheral blood, sampled on day 0 of AZD1222 vaccination. The V call is TRBV3-1 (or the pseudogene TRBV3-2), the J call TRBJ1-2; 7 bases line up with TRBD1. This TCR was sampled from an adult in good health. The CDR3 coding sequence is TGTGCCAGCAGCCTCCAGGGGGGGGGCGGCTACACCTTC. The encoded protein is CASSLQGGGGYTF.